What follows describes a single T cell receptor beta chain. Antigen unknown. This record belongs to a study of cytomegalovirus exposure and HLA in healthy donors. Points from the study as a whole: Later analysis identified a missense DCLRE1C variant that was linked to TCR beta V- and J-gene trimming. An apparent linkage of common viral pathogens to several of the most significant clusters emerged in a later analysis. The study listed 164 cytomegalovirus-associated TCR beta chains.

Vbeta (60) and Jbeta (13) primers were used in the PCR. Produced via immunoSEQ multiplex PCR; TCRdb's table is partial and in-frame only. The table includes 85,000 to 100,000 clones, approximately 80% detected once. Trimming pared 0 bases from V and 9 bases from J, leaving 24 bases between. The CDR3 is 17 amino acids. CDR1 is SGDLS, CDR2 YYNGEE, per germline. This receptor was identified in a woman aged 40 to 50 in good health and CMV-seronegative. The chain uses TRBV9 and TRBJ1-2; a possible D gene is TRBD1 (6 bases). Sequencing was performed on PBMCs. The CDR3 coding sequence is TGTGCCAGCAGCGTAGAGCTGTGGGGACATCCAGGCGGTCGCTACACCTTC. Amino acids: CASSVELWGHPGGRYTF.